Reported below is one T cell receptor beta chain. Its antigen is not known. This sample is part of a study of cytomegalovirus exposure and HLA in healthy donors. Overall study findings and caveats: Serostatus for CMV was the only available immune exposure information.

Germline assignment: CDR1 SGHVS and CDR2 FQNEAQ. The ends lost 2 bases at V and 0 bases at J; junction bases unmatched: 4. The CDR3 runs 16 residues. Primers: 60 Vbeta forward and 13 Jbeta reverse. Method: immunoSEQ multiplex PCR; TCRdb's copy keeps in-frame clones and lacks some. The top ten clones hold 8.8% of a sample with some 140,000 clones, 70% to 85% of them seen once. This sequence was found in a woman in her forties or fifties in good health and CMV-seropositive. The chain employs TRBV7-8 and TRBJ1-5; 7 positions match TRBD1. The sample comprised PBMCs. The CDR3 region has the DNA TGTGCCAGCAGCTTACCCTCAGGGGGTAGCAATCAGCCCCAGCATTTT. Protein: CASSLPSGGSNQPQHF.